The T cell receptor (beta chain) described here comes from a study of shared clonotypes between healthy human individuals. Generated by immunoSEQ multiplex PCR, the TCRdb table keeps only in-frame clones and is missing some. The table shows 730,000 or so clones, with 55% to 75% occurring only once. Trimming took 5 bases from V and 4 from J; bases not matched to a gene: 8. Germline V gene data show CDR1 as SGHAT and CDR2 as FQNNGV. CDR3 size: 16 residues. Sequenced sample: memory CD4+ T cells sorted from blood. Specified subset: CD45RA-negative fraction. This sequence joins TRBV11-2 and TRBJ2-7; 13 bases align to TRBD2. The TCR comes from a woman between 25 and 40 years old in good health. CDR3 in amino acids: CASSDWTSGSRYEQYF. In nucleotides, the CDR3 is TGTGCCAGCAGCGACTGGACTAGCGGGAGCCGGTACGAGCAGTACTTC.